This T cell receptor beta chain was retrieved from a study of T cells in Graves' hyperthyroidism and ophthalmopathy. Turning to the study itself: At initial diagnosis, before any treatment had begun, peripheral blood was obtained.

At least ten counts were recorded for this clonotype. Amplification targeted TCR beta CDR3 regions from RNA transcripts. First-round RT-PCR targeting the TCR CDR3 was performed with the HTBI primer set. TCRdb recomputed calls from the multiplex PCR reads with MiXCR, one row per CDR3 protein. The repertoire holds fewer than 450,000 distinct CDR3 sequences, with about 17% as singletons. Sample: blood. This TCR derives from a woman in her 30s with Graves' hyperthyroidism that later progressed to Graves' ophthalmopathy.

The chain's CDR3 is CASNDGWGNQPQHF. CDR3 coding DNA: TGTGCCAGCAACGACGGCTGGGGGAATCAGCCCCAGCATTTT. The chain carries TRBV28 and TRBJ1-5, with D perhaps TRBD1 (5 bases). The CDR3 is made up of 14 amino acids. Trimming stripped 7 bases from V and 4 bases from J, with 14 bases between. The germline V gene has CDR1 MDHEN and CDR2 SYDVKM.